This TCR beta chain was documented in a study of PD-1 blockade in classical Hodgkin lymphoma (dated by TCRdb to about 2020). For the wider study: Nivolumab dosing was 3 mg/kg intravenously every 2 weeks, continuing until either disease progression or unacceptable toxicity. To define a peripheral blood immune signature of response to PD-1 blockade in classical Hodgkin lymphoma, the study combined TCR beta sequencing with CyTOF. The paper's findings and limits, for the study overall: The study was restricted to a single clinical trial cohort, and the causes of repertoire differences, possibly disease activity or prior therapy, were left undefined. Baseline TCR diversity was reported as lower in newly diagnosed patients than in healthy donors, and lower still in relapsed/refractory patients. Lower diversity was seen in patients whose nivolumab began less than 1 year after ASCT, and these patients were left out of later analyses so that immune reconstitution would not confound the results. A significant rise by C4D1 was seen in CD4+ but not CD8+ TCR diversity (p=0.0027 vs p=0.16), with the rise being most apparent in complete responders (p=0.02). Trial patients achieving complete response had baseline diversity similar to newly diagnosed patients, whereas partial responders and progressors had significantly lower diversity.

CDR1 and CDR2 are read off the germline V gene as SGHDN and FVKESK. The CDR3, cysteine through phenylalanine, is 15 amino acids long. Kept here is only the CDR3 DNA, which spans 45 bases and is read in frame from base 1. At the junction V is shortened by 4 bases and J by 7 bases, with 19 bases in between. Genomic DNA was extracted with the Qiagen DNeasy kit from unsorted PBMCs and from negatively selected CD4+ and CD8+ fractions. Using primers that anneal to V and J segments, immunoSEQ multiplex PCR amplified the TCR beta CDR3 regions. A synthetic immune receptor repertoire was used to minimize amplification bias, and any residual bias was removed computationally once sequencing was done. The study's processing was this. Custom Python scripts were used to quantify repertoire diversity as the Shannon entropy index. Unsorted, CD4+ and CD8+ repertoires were analyzed separately, except for combined analyses in which CD4+ and CD8+ sequences were merged in silico. Clonal expansion was defined as a frequency increase of at least 2-fold after treatment compared with C1D1, and clones undetected at baseline were assigned a pseudocount of 0.5. Clones with 0 or 1 copy at C1D1 were classified as singleton clones, and clones with 2 or more copies were classified as non-singleton clones. Clones expanded in unsorted samples were annotated as CD4+, CD8+ or unknown by matching protein sequences in sorted samples from the same patient. Diversity changes from C1D1 to C4D1 were tested in paired samples using Wilcoxon tests. Entries here come from immuneACCESS through TCRdb and include only in-frame sequences with V and J called. Some clones fail to appear in such tables; in the studies checked, an unresolved V gene covers under half of the shortfall, and the cause of the remainder is unknown. Clone size and the V and J calls come from that table; the DNA yielded D and trimming. This sample gives some 28,000 clones in total; about 80% of them show up just once. The leading ten clones occupy around 18% of the sample.

The time point label of this sample denotes: cycle 4 day 1 (C4D1), after 5 to 7 weeks of nivolumab. All trial patients had relapsed after autologous stem cell transplantation, with cohorts A, B and C differing in prior brentuximab vedotin exposure. The trial cohort was composed of 56 patients with relapsed/refractory classical Hodgkin lymphoma, for whom complete response, partial response or progressive disease was recorded as best overall response. Single-agent nivolumab was administered to trial patients in the multi-cohort phase II CheckMate 205 trial. An independent review committee assessed best overall response by applying the 2007 International Working Group response criteria. Trial PBMCs were collected just before the start of nivolumab (C1D1) and during therapy at cycle 2 day 1 and cycle 4 day 1. Peripheral blood was collected in 8 mL Vacutainer Cell Preparation Tubes, from which PBMCs were isolated by centrifugation and then cryopreserved.

Details on this clone: What antigen it recognizes has not been identified. It has no much larger one-base neighbor in the sample; base qualities were not kept.

The chain uses TRBV14 and TRBJ1-2, with the D gene too uncertain to name. This TCR was sampled from a human donor with classical Hodgkin lymphoma. Here the sequenced sample was peripheral blood mononuclear cells (PBMCs), taken before the fourth cycle of nivolumab. The CDR3: CASSPRVLRWGGYTF. The nucleotide sequence reads as follows: TGTGCCAGCAGCCCCCGGGTCCTCAGGTGGGGTGGCTACACCTTC.